The TCR beta chain described here comes from a study of T cells in Graves' hyperthyroidism and ophthalmopathy. Overall study findings and caveats: A model of 13 V-J features distinguished ophthalmopathy from stable hyperthyroidism. Among clonotypes expanded in thyroid above 0.001, most were also found in blood.

Ten or more counts support this clonotype. What it binds is unknown. Diagnosis relied on clinical symptoms, serum thyroxine and TRAb, thyroid ultrasound and orbital computed tomography. The source of the PBMCs was about 10 ml of fresh peripheral blood. Amplified TCR beta CDR3 regions derived from RNA transcripts. In the first-round RT-PCR of the TCR CDR3, the HTBI primer set was used. MiXCR, run by TCRdb on the multiplex PCR reads, gives a single entry per CDR3 protein. The table has 250,000 to 300,000 distinct CDR3 sequences, around a fifth seen once. This clonotype originated in a man in his fifties or sixties with Graves' ophthalmopathy. Sequencing was carried out using blood.

This chain's CDR3 is CASSLQGARETQYF. The CDR3 DNA is TGCGCCAGCAGCCTCCAGGGGGCCCGGGAGACCCAGTACTTC. The chain employs TRBV5-1 and TRBJ2-5, with 8 nucleotides matching TRBD1. The CDR3 has 14 residues. Looked up from germline, CDR1 is SGHRS and CDR2 is YFSETQ. V dropped 4 bases and J dropped 5; count of bases not matched to a gene: 7.